This T cell receptor beta chain was sequenced during a study of cytomegalovirus exposure and HLA in healthy donors (dated by TCRdb to about 2017). About the study as a whole: An earlier analysis of approximately 550 of the donors reported 250 to 300 Gb of sequence data and around 120 million unique TCR beta sequences from about 180 million T cells. An early release covering roughly 580 HLA-typed donors comprised 250 to 350 gigabases of sequencing data and 85 million to 100 million unique TCR sequences. Among the roughly 390 genotyped donors, more than 70% belonged to the genetic ancestry cluster associated with self-reported Caucasian donors. The study aimed to test whether signatures of past pathogen exposure could be identified by cataloging public T cell receptors. The T cell repertoires of 666 subjects were profiled by immunosequencing and related to cytomegalovirus serostatus. Along with the 666-subject first cohort, a separate validation cohort of around 110 different subjects was used. To predict cytomegalovirus infection status, the study combined high-throughput TCR immunosequencing, statistical association of individual TCRs with disease status, and machine learning. A later analysis re-examined previously published TCR beta repertoires from roughly 650 donors and added high-resolution HLA genotyping to investigate patterns of TCR occurrence. In the later analysis, no new phenotypic data were used to find candidate immune exposures; instead, reliance was placed on TCR beta sequences and their occurrence across donors. An earlier analysis of fewer than 700 of the donors applied high-throughput TCR beta sequencing to assess whether each TCR beta V gene segment acted as functional or pseudogenic. Donor age, sex, ethnicity and CMV serostatus were compiled together with the repertoire data. A later genetic analysis took genome-wide SNP genotypes for about 65% of the 666 donors and used that subset as a discovery cohort. All discovery cohort repertoires had been generated using a single sequencing platform. HLA typing covered class I and class II loci at four-digit resolution. Typing coverage differed by locus: A, B, C, DRB1 and DQB1 were typed in roughly 629-630 donors, DQA1 in about 500, DPA1 in some 570, and DPB1 in 450 to 490. A few DR-DQ haplotypes were treated as single units for association and clustering because of strong linkage in the cohort. On average, approximately 250,000 unique TCR beta nucleotide sequences were sequenced per donor among some 420 genotyped donors of the cohort, with approximately 18% of those sequences being non-productive.

Library method: the immunoSEQ multiplex PCR assay. A mixture of 60 forward primers for TCR Vbeta segments and 13 reverse primers for TCR Jbeta segments was used in the multiplex PCR. The CDR3 region of rearranged TCR beta genes was amplified from genomic DNA with a multiplex PCR assay. The Illumina HiSeq System was used to sequence the amplified TCR beta libraries as 87-base-pair reads. The original methods were these. A later analysis counted tens of millions of unique TCR beta chains across the 500 to 850 repertoires, and roughly 11 million of these chains were shared by at least two donors. Raw reads were error-corrected and collapsed into unique sequences with a nearest-neighbor algorithm that merged closely related sequences to remove PCR and sequencing errors. CDR3 sequences were aligned to IMGT reference sequences to assign V, D and J gene segments. For a sequence to be retained, a match of at least six nucleotides to both a V gene segment and a J gene segment was required. Rearrangements were classified as productive when the CDR3 lacked stop codons and remained in frame with V and J, and all other rearrangements were classified as non-productive. CDR3 was defined according to IMGT convention as the region running from the second conserved V-encoded cysteine to the conserved J-encoded phenylalanine. The earlier analysis of about 620 of the donors excluded sequences that lacked an unambiguous match to a single V gene segment. In an earlier analysis of roughly 600 of the donors, a V segment was called functional when productive rearrangements were above 56.7%, and segregating when the standard deviation between donors exceeded 5%. To diagnose cytomegalovirus status from the catalog of TCR beta chain sequences, a statistical classification framework was built. In a later analysis, TCR nucleotide sequences were compared against IMGT/GENE-DB human TR gene sequences so that V and J genes could be assigned. A later analysis assigned CDR3 sequences and most-parsimonious VDJ recombination scenarios with the TCRdist pipeline. In a later analysis, each TCR beta chain was defined by its CDR3 amino acid sequence together with its V-gene family, and reads lacking a unique V-gene family were excluded. To address suspected cross-contamination and a sequencing artifact, a later analysis removed approximately 600 highly shared, low-generation-probability nucleotide sequences. A later analysis calculated a clonal expansion index for each public chain from normalized within-repertoire ranks of inferred template counts. In a later analysis, generation probabilities were computed with a VDJ recombination model fitted to out-of-frame rearrangements, and the resulting probabilities were checked against IGoR. In a later analysis, hypergeometric tests were used to score TCR-TCR, TCR-HLA and TCR-CMV co-occurrence, with a repertoire-size bias correction applied to TCR pairs. To estimate false discovery rates, a later analysis permuted the HLA or CMV assignments 20 times. A later analysis grouped co-occurring TCRs with DBSCAN, adding TCRdist sequence similarity when clustering within HLA-allele-positive subsets. Co-occurrence clustering excluded repertoires with fewer than 30,000 or more than 120,000 public chains, plus five with anomalous nucleotide sharing. The table was pulled from immuneACCESS by TCRdb, which kept in-frame rearrangements only. Such tables lose some clones; where checked, under half of the loss comes from unresolved V genes, and the rest has no known cause. From that table come the V and J calls and clone size; the DNA was used to work out D and trimming. The sample contains about 78,000 clones, around 80% of them found a single time. The top ten hold about 1.1% of the sample.

Points on this clone: Its cognate antigen has yet to be identified. One base away there is no much larger clone; base qualities are not given.

In total, fewer than 750 healthy bone marrow donors made up the cohort. Cohort members were all nominally healthy when sampled, although unrecorded immune exposures were likely present. The donor tested CMV seronegative and was one of the 352 seronegative cohort members. Each donor provided a peripheral blood sample, and peripheral blood mononuclear cells were used for TCR beta sequencing. The Qiagen DNeasy Blood Extraction Kit was used to extract genomic DNA from the blood cell samples. Beyond this particular receptor, the publication reports: HLA typing was unavailable for some donors at each locus, so association tests used only the typed subset. Because counts were too low, around 18 rarely observed V segments, including chromosome 9 orphons, were left out of the earlier analysis of about 620 of the donors. A later analysis found that TCR association rates varied across HLA loci, with DRB1 alleles showing the most associated TCRs and HLA-C alleles the fewest. In the study, around 160 TCR beta chains were listed as associated with cytomegalovirus. When HLA alleles, especially DR and DQ, strongly co-occurred, attributing TCR associations to individual alleles was difficult. Some IMGT-functional V segments, including TRBV6-2 and TRBV6-3, could not be distinguished by the 87-base-pair reads and were therefore excluded. For the cohort, immune exposure information was limited to CMV serostatus. In a later genetic analysis, a missense DCLRE1C variant was associated with V-gene and J-gene trimming of TCR beta chains, and the association was replicated in an independent cohort. A few of the identified cytomegalovirus-associated TCR beta chains were confirmed in vitro to be specific for cytomegalovirus antigens. The authors suggested that the approach could potentially be extended to other disease states and immunological phenotypes. The classifier was reported to diagnose cytomegalovirus status with high specificity and sensitivity in both the original and validation cohorts. A further reported finding was that TCR beta sequences accurately predicted the HLA-A and HLA-B alleles for most subjects in the first cohort. Compared with the roughly 670-donor mean, donors in an Asian-associated ancestry cluster had fewer N-insertions in productive TCRs, according to a later genetic analysis. A later analysis found that HLA-associated TCR beta chains were more clonally expanded and had lower generation probabilities than equally common non-associated chains. The cohort was sequenced for TCR beta chains only, and without alpha or paired-chain data the features that could be detected were limited. In an earlier analysis of about 550 of the donors, most TCR beta V segments were observed in productive rearrangements about 87% or about 30% of the time, broadly matching IMGT annotations. Across donors, most TCR sequences were observed very rarely, whereas some public TCRs were present in many individuals. Presence/absence analyses assumed roughly uniform sequencing depth across donors, an assumption that may not hold. A cluster of highly shared sequence variants was judged likely to represent a technical artifact of the sequencing pipeline. In a later analysis, several top co-occurrence clusters were reported to appear linked to parvovirus B19, influenza, CMV and Epstein-Barr virus. In a later analysis, around 17,000 TCR beta sequences were associated with specific HLA alleles at a false discovery rate of 0.05. A later analysis found that most CMV-associated TCR beta chains appeared HLA-restricted, with HLA associations seemingly driven largely by CMV exposure. Linkage disequilibrium might explain the correlated functional status among segregating V segments, but an unknown experimental factor could not be ruled out.

CDR1 is given as MNHEY and CDR2 as SVGAGI, both from the germline V gene. The trim is 2 bases for V and 3 bases for J, with a gap of 7 bases between the germline ends. The CDR3 has 13 amino acids, counting the end cysteine and phenylalanine. Of all the DNA, just the CDR3 is kept, 39 bases in frame from base 1. This chain is built from TRBV6-5 and TRBJ1-1; TRBD1 might be the D gene, on 5 matching bases. The sequence was collected from a male donor in good health and CMV-seronegative. Sequenced material: PBMCs. CDR3 reads: CASSYDRYTEAFF. The DNA sequence is as follows: TGTGCCAGCAGTTACGACAGATACACTGAAGCTTTCTTT.